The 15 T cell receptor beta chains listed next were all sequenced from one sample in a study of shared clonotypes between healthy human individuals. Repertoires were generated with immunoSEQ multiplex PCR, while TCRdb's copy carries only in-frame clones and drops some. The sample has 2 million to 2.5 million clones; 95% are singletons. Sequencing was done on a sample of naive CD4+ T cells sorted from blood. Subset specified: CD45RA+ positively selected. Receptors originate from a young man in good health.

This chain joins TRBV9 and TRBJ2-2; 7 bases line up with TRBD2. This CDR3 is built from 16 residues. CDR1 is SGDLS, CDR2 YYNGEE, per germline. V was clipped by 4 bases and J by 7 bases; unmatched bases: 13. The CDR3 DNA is TGTGCCAGCAGCCCTCATAGCGGGTGGGAGATCGGGGAGCTGTTTTTT. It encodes CASSPHSGWEIGELFF.

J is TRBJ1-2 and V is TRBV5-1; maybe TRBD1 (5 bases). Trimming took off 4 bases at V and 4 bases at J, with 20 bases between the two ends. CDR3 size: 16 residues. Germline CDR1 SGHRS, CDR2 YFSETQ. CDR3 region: CASSPAGSGTPYGYTF. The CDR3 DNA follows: TGCGCCAGCAGCCCCGCGGGCTCGGGGACCCCCTATGGCTACACCTTC.

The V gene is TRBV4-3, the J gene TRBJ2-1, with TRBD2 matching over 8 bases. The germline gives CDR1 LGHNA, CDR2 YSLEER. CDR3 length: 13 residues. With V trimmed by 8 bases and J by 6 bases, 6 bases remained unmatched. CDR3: CASAVLAGNEQFF. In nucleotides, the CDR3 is TGCGCCAGCGCTGTCCTAGCGGGCAATGAGCAGTTCTTC.

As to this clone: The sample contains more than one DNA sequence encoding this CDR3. The CDR3 region has the DNA TGCGCCAGCAGCTTGGGACAGACCCAAGAGACCCAGTACTTC. Translation gives CASSLGQTQETQYF. This chain links TRBV5-1 with TRBJ2-5; a weak D match, TRBD1 (5 bases). The germline V and J ends were trimmed by 0 bases and 1 base, with 7 bases remaining between them. This CDR3 contains 14 residues. Germline values: CDR1 SGHRS, CDR2 YFSETQ.

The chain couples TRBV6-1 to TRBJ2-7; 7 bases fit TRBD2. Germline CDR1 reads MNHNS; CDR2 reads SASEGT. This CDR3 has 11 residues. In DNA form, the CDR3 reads TGTTCATCTGGGAGGGGCTACGAGCAGTACTTC. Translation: CSSGRGYEQYF.

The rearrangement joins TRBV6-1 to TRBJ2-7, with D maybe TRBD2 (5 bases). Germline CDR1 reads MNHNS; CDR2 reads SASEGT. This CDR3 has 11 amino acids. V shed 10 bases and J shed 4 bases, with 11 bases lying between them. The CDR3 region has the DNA TGTGCCACAGGACTGTTTTACGAGCAGTACTTC. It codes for CATGLFYEQYF.

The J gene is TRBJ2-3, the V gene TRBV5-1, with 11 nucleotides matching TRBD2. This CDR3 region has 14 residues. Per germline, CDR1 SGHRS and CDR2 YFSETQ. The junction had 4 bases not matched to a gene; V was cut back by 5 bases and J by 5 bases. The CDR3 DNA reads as TGCGCCAGCAGACTAGCGGGAGCCTTAGATACGCAGTATTTT. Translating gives CASRLAGALDTQYF.

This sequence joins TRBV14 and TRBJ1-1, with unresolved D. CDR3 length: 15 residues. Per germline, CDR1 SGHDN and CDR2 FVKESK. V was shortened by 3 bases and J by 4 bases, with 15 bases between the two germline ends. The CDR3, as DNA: TGTGCCAGCAGCCATGCGGGCCCTCGGGGCACTGAAGCTTTCTTT. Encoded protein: CASSHAGPRGTEAFF.

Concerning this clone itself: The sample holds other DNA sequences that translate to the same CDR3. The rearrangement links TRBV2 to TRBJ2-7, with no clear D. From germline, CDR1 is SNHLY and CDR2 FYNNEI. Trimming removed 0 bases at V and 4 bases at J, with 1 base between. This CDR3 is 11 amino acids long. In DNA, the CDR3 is TGTGCCAGCAGTGAAGCGTACGAGCAGTACTTC. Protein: CASSEAYEQYF.

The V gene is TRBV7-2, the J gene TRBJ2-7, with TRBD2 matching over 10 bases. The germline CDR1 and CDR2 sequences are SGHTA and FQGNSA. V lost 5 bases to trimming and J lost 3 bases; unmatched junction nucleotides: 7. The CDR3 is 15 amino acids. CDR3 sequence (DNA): TGTGCCAGCAGCCTGACTAGCGGGCTTTTCTACGAGCAGTACTTC. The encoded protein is CASSLTSGLFYEQYF.

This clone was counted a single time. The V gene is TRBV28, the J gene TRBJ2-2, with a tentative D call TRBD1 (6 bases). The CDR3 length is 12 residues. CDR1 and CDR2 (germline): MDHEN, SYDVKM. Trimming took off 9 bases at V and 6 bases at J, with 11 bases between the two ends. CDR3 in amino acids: CASLHRAGELFF. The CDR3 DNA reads TGTGCCAGTCTACACAGGGCCGGGGAGCTGTTTTTT.

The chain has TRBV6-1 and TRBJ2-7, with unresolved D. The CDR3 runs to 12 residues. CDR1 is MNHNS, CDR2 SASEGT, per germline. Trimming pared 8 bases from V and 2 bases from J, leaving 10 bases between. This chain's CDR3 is CASCGDTYEQYF. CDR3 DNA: TGTGCCAGCTGCGGCGATACCTACGAGCAGTACTTC.

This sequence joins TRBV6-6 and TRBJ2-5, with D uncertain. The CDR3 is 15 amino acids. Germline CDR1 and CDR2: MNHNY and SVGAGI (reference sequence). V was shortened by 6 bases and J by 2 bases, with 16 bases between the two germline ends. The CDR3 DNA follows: TGTGCCAGCAGGAAGGACCTCATCCAGCAAGAGACCCAGTACTTC. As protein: CASRKDLIQQETQYF.

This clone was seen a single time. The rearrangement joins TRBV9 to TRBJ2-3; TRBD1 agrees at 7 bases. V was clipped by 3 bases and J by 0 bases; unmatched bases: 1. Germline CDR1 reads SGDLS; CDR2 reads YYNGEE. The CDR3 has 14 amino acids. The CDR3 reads CASSAQGSTDTQYF. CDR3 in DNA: TGTGCCAGCAGCGCACAGGGGAGCACAGATACGCAGTATTTT.

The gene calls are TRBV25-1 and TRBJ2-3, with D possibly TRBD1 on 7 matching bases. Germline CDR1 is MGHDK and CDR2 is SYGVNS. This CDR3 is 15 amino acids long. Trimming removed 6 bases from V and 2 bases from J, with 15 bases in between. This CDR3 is CASRSDRRATDTQYF. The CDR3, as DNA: TGTGCCAGCAGGTCGGACAGGAGGGCCACAGATACGCAGTATTTT.